The source of this T cell receptor (beta chain) is a study of T cell responses to AZD1222 COVID-19 vaccine. Regarding the study as a whole: Most donors were white British and more were female, and clonal diversity was possibly underestimated. Spike-specific TCRs gained breadth and depth after people received two AZD1222 doses. At baseline, just a handful of AZD1222 recipients tested seropositive. There were repertoire samples only from the period after the peak T cell response.

Note on this clone: Its target is unknown.

Measured with immunoSEQ multiplex PCR; TCRdb has only the in-frame clones, and not every one. The profile shows about 200,000 clones, approximately 92% of them singletons. Germline CDR1 is SQVTM and CDR2 is ANQGSEA. This CDR3 comprises 14 residues. V shed 4 bases, J shed 6 bases, and the junction held 10 bases outside the gene matches. V usage is TRBV29-1 and J usage is TRBJ2-3, with 7 bases lining up with TRBD2. The source is an adult in good health. This specimen consisted of peripheral blood, obtained on day 0 of AZD1222 vaccination. CDR3 DNA sequence: TGCAGCGTTGGAGTCTGGGGGGAGGGGGATACGCAGTATTTT. Translation: CSVGVWGEGDTQYF.